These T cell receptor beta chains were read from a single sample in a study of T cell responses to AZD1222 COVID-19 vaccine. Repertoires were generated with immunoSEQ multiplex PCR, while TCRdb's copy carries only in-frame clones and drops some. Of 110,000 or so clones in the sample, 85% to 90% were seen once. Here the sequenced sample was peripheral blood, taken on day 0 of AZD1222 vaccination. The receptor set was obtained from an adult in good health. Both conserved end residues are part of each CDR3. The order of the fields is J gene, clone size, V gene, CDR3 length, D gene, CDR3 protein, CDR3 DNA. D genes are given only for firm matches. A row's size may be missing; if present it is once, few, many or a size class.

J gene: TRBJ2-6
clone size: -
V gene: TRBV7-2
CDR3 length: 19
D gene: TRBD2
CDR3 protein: CASSLAGGGLGSGANVLTF
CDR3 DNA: TGTGCCAGCAGCTTAGCGGGAGGAGGACTAGGCTCTGGGGCCAACGTCCTGACTTTC

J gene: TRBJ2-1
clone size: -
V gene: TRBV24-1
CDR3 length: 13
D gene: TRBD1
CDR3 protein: CATSDSNRGEQFF
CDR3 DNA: TGTGCCACCAGTGATTCGAACAGGGGTGAGCAGTTCTTC

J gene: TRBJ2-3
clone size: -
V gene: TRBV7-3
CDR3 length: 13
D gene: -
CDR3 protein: CASSLMFTDTQYF
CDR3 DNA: TGTGCCAGCAGCTTAATGTTCACAGATACGCAGTATTTT

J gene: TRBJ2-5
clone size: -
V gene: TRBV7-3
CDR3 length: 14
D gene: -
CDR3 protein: CASSLNLGSETQYF
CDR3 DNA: TGTGCCAGCAGCTTAAATTTAGGTTCCGAGACCCAGTACTTC

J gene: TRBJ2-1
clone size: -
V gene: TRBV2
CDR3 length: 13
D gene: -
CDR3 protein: CASAEEVADEQFF
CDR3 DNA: TGTGCCAGCGCCGAAGAGGTAGCGGATGAGCAGTTCTTC

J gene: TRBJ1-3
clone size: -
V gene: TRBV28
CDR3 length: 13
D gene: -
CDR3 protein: CASGISSGNTIYF
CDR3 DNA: TGTGCCAGCGGAATTAGCTCTGGAAACACCATATATTTT

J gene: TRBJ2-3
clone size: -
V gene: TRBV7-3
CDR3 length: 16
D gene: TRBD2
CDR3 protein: CASSLGGRGSTDTQYF
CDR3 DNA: TGTGCCAGCAGCTTGGGCGGGAGAGGAAGCACAGATACGCAGTATTTT

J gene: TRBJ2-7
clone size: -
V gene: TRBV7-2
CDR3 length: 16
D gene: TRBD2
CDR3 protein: CASSRWLAGGDAQQYF
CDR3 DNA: TGTGCCAGCAGCAGGTGGCTAGCGGGAGGGGACGCGCAGCAGTACTTC

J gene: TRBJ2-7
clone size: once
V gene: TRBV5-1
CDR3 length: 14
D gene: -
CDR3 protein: CASSLAVSSYEQYF
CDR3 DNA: TGCGCCAGCAGCTTGGCCGTAAGCTCCTACGAGCAGTACTTC

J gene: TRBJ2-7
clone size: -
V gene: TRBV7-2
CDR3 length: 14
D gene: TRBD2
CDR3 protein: CASSYQDLGGEQYF
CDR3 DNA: TGTGCCAGCAGCTACCAGGACCTCGGGGGGGAGCAGTACTTC

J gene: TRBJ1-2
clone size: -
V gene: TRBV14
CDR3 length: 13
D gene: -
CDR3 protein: CASSQEFGYGYTF
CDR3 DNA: TGTGCCAGCAGCCAAGAATTTGGATATGGCTACACCTTC

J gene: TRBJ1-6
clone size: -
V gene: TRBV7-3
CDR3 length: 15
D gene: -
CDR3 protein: CASRNGGPYNSPLHF
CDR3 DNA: TGTGCCAGCAGAAACGGTGGGCCCTATAATTCACCCCTCCACTTT

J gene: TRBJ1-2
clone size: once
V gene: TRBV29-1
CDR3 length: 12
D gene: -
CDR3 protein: CSVPGAPGGYTF
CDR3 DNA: TGCAGCGTTCCCGGGGCCCCTGGTGGCTACACCTTC

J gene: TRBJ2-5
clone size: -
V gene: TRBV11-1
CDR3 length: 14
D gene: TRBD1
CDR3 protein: CASSLVRGQETQYF
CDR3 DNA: TGTGCCAGCAGCTTAGTCAGGGGGCAAGAGACCCAGTACTTC

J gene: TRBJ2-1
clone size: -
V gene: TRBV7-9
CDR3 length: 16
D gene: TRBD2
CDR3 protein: CASSLAGTSGRAQQFF
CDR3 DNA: TGTGCCAGCAGCTTAGCGGGGACTAGCGGGAGGGCCCAGCAGTTCTTC

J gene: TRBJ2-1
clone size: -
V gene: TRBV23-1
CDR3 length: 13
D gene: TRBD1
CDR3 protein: CASSQDRANEQFF
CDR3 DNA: TGCGCCAGCAGTCAGGACAGGGCCAATGAGCAGTTCTTC

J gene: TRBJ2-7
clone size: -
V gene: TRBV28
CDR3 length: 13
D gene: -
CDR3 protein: CAGSAGAKVEQYF
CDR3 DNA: TGTGCCGGGAGTGCGGGGGCGAAAGTGGAGCAGTACTTC

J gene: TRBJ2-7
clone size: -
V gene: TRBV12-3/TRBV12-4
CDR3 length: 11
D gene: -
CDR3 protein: CASADRYEQYF
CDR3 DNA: TGTGCCAGTGCCGACCGATACGAGCAGTACTTC

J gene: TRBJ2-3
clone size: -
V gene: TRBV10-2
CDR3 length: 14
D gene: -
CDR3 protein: CASSDREEKDTQYF
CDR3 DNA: TGCGCCAGCAGTGACAGGGAAGAGAAAGATACGCAGTATTTT

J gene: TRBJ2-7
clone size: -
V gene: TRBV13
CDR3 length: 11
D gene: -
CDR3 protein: CASSRAYEQYF
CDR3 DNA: TGTGCCAGCAGCCGGGCCTACGAGCAGTACTTC

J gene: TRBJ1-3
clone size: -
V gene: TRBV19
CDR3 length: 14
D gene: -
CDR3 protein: CASSIHISGNTIYF
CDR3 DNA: TGTGCCAGTAGTATTCATATCTCTGGAAACACCATATATTTT

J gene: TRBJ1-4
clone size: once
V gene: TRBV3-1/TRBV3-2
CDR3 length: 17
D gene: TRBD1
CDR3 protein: CASSQMTGGSTNEKLFF
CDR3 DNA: TGTGCCAGCAGCCAAATGACAGGGGGGTCAACTAATGAAAAACTGTTTTTT

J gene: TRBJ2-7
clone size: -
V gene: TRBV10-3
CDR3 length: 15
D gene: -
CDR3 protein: CAISESEGGGYEQYF
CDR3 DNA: TGTGCCATCAGTGAGTCGGAGGGGGGAGGATACGAGCAGTACTTC

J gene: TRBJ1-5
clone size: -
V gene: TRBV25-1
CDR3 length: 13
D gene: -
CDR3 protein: CASTPAGGQPQHF
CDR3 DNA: TGTGCCAGCACCCCCGCTGGGGGTCAGCCCCAGCATTTT

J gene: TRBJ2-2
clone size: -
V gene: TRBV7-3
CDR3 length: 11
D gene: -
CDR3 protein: CASSFERELFF
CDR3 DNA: TGTGCCAGCAGCTTCGAGAGGGAGCTGTTTTTT

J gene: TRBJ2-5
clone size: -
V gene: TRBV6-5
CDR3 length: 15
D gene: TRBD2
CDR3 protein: CASSYEHGEGETQYF
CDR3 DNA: TGTGCCAGCAGTTACGAACACGGGGAGGGAGAGACCCAGTACTTC

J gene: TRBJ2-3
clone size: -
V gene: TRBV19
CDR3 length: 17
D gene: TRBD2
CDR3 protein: CASSIIETSGFTDTQYF
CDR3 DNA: TGTGCCAGTAGTATAATCGAGACTAGCGGGTTCACAGATACGCAGTATTTT

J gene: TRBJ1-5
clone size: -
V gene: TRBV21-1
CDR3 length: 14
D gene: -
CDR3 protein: CASSKAEGDQPQHF
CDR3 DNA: TGTGCCAGCAGCAAAGCTGAGGGGGATCAGCCCCAGCATTTT

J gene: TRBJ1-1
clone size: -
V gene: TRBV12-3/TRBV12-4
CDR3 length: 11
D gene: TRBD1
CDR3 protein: CASTGDREAFF
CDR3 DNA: TGTGCCAGCACCGGGGACAGAGAAGCTTTCTTT

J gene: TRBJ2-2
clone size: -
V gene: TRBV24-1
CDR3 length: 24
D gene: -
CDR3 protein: CATSDFGPGRRTSGRAANTGELFF
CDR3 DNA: -

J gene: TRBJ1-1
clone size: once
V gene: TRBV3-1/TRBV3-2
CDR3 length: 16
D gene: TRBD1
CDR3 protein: CASSLMRTGGNSEAFF
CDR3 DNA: TGTGCCAGCAGCCTTATGAGGACAGGGGGCAACTCTGAAGCTTTCTTT

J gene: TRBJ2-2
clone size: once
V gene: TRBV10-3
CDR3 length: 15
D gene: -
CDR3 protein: CAISESLRGAGELFF
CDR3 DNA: TGTGCCATCAGTGAGTCTTTGCGAGGGGCCGGGGAGCTGTTTTTT

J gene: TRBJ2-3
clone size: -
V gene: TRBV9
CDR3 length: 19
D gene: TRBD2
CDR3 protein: CASSEEGGHSGSRTDTQYF
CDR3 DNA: TGTGCCAGCAGCGAGGAGGGGGGTCATAGCGGGAGTAGGACAGATACGCAGTATTTT

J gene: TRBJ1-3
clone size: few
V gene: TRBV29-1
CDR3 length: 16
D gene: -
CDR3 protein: CSVESRTGTSGNTIYF
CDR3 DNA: TGCAGCGTTGAAAGTCGAACAGGAACCTCTGGAAACACCATATATTTT

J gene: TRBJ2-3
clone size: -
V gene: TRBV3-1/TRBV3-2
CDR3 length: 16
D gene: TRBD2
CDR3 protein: CASSLQGLAAGDTQYF
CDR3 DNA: TGTGCCAGCAGCCTACAGGGACTAGCGGCCGGAGATACGCAGTATTTT

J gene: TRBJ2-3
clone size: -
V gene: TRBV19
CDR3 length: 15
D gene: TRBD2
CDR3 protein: CATSLTSGVTDTQYF
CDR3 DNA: TGTGCCACTTCGCTGACTAGCGGGGTCACAGATACGCAGTATTTT

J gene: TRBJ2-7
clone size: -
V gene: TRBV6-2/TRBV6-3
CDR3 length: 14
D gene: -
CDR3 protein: CASSSGPPQREVYF
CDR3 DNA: TGTGCCAGCAGTTCCGGGCCCCCCCAAAGGGAGGTGTACTTC

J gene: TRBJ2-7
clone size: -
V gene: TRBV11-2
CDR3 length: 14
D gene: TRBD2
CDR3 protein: CASSPWTSEDEQYF
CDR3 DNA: TGTGCCAGCAGCCCGTGGACTAGCGAGGACGAGCAGTACTTC

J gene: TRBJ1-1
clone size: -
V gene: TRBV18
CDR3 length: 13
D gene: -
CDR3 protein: CASSPGTQTDAFF
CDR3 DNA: TGTGCCAGCTCACCGGGTACCCAGACTGACGCTTTCTTT

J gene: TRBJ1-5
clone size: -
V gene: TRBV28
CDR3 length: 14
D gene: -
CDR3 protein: CASRSQGPNQPQHF
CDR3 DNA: TGTGCCAGCAGATCACAGGGACCAAATCAGCCCCAGCATTTT

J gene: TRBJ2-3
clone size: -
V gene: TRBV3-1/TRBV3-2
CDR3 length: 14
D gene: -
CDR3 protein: CASSRATSTDTQYF
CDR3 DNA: TGTGCCAGCAGCCGGGCTACTAGCACAGATACGCAGTATTTT